The 4 T cell receptor beta chains listed next were all sequenced from one sample in a study of T cells after yellow fever vaccination. TCRdb processed the 5' RACE reads anew with MiXCR; each CDR3 protein has one entry. The table records 350,000 or so distinct CDR3 sequences, roughly 8.4% of them present only once. The source material was PBMCs, sampled more than 35 days after the first yellow fever vaccination. The receptors derive from a man between 18 and 35 years old who received the YFV17D yellow fever vaccine.

In this sample, this clonotype turned up a few times. This sequence joins TRBV6-2 or TRBV6-3 and TRBJ1-5; D unclear. CDR1 and CDR2 (germline): MNHEY, SVGEGT. The length of the CDR3 is 12 residues. V shed 4 bases and J shed 7 bases, with 8 bases lying between them. The CDR3 reads CASSSMTQPQHF. The CDR3 DNA reads as TGTGCCAGCAGTTCGATGACGCAGCCCCAGCATTTT.

V and J are TRBV20-1 and TRBJ1-2; D is ambiguous. Per the germline V gene, CDR1 is DFQATT and CDR2 is SNEGSKA (reference sequence). V lost 3 bases to trimming and J lost 2 bases, with 7 bases between them. This CDR3 has 12 residues. The CDR3 nucleotides are TGCAGTGCTAGGACGGGGAACTATGGCTACACCTTC. It yields the protein CSARTGNYGYTF.

This chain connects TRBV7-2 to TRBJ1-4; TRBD1 aligns across 10 bases. The germline gives CDR1 SGHTA, CDR2 FQGNSA. The CDR3 covers 15 residues. With 6 bases clipped from V and 1 base from J, the junction kept 2 bases outside the gene matches. The CDR3 DNA sequence: TGTGCCAGCAGGGGACAGGGGTTAACTAATGAAAAACTGTTTTTT. It specifies CASRGQGLTNEKLFF. Supplemented by reference TRBV7-2 and TRBJ1-4, the full variable domain reads GAGVSQSPSNKVTEKGKDVELRCDPISGHTALYWYRQSLGQGLEFLIYFQGNSAPDKSGLPSDRFSAERTGGSVSTLTIQRTQQEDSAVYLCASRGQGLTNEKLFFGSGTQLSVL.

The gene calls are TRBV7-2 and TRBJ2-1; D is unresolved. Looked up from germline, CDR1 is SGHTA and CDR2 is FQGNSA. Trimming shortened V by 1 base and J by 8 bases, and 12 bases separated the two germline ends. The CDR3 sequence is 14 residues long. The CDR3 loop is CASSLGGRTDEQFF. The CDR3 DNA is TGTGCCAGCAGCTTAGGGGGTAGAACCGATGAGCAGTTCTTC.